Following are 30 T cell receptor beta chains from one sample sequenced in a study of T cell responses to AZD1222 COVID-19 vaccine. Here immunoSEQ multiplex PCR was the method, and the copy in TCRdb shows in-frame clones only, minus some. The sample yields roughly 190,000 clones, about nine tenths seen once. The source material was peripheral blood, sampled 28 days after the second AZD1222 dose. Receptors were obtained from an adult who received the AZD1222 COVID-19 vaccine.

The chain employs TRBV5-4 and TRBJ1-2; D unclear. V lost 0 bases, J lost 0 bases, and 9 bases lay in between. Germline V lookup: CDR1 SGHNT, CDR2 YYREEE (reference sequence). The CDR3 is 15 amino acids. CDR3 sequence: CASSLEARANYGYTF. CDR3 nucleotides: TGTGCCAGCAGCTTGGAGGCGAGAGCTAACTATGGCTACACCTTC.

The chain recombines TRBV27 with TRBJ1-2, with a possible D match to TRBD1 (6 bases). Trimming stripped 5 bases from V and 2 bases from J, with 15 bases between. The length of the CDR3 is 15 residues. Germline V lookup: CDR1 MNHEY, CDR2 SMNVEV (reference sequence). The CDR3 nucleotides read TGTGCCAGCAGTCAAAAAAACAGGGAAAACTATGGCTACACCTTC. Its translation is CASSQKNRENYGYTF.

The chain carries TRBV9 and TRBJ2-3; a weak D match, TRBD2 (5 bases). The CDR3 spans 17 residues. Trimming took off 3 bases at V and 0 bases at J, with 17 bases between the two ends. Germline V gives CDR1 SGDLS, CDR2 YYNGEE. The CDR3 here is CASSGGRNRGSTDTQYF. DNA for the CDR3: TGTGCCAGCAGCGGCGGGCGGAACCGCGGGAGCACAGATACGCAGTATTTT.

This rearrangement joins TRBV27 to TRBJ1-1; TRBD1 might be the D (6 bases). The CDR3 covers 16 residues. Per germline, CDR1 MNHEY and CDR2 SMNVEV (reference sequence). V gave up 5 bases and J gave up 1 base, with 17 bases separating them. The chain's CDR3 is CASSNANRATNTEAFF. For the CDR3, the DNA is TGTGCCAGCAGTAATGCCAACAGGGCCACGAACACTGAAGCTTTCTTT.

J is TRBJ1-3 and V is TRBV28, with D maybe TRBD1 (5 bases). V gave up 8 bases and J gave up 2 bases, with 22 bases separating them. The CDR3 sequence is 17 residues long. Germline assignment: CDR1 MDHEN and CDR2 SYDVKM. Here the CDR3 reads CASDHDDRGSPGNTIYF. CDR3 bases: TGTGCCAGCGATCACGACGATCGGGGCTCGCCTGGAAACACCATATATTTT.

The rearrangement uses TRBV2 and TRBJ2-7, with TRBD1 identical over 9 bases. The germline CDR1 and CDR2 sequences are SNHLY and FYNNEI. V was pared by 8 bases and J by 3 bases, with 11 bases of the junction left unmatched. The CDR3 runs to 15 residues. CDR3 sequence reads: CASSVARDRVYEQYF. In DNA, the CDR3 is TGTGCCAGCTCCGTTGCTCGGGACAGGGTCTACGAGCAGTACTTC. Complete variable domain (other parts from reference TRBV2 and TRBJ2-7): EPEVTQTPSHQVTQMGQEVILRCVPISNHLYFYWYRQILGQKVEFLVSFYNNEISEKSEIFDDQFSVERPDGSNFTLKIRSTKLEDSAMYFCASSVARDRVYEQYFGPGTRLTVT.

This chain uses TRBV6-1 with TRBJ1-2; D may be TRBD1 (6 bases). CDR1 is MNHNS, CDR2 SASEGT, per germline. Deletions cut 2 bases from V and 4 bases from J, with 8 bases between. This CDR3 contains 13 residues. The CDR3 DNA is TGTGCCAGCAGTGAAAGGGGGAGCTATGGCTACACCTTC. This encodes CASSERGSYGYTF.

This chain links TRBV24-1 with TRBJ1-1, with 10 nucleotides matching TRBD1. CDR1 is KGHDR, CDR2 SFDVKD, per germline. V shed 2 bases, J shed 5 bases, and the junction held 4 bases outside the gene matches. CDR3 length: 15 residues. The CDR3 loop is CATSDSDRGETEAFF. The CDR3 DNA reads TGTGCCACCAGTGATTCGGACAGGGGGGAGACTGAAGCTTTCTTT.

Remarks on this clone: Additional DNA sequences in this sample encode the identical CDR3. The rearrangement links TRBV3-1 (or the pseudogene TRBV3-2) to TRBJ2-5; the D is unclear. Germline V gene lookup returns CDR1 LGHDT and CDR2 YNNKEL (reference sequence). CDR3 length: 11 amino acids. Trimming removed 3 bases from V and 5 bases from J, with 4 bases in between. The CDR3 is CASSHRETQYF. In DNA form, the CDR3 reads TGTGCCAGCAGCCATAGGGAGACCCAGTACTTC.

The CDR3 sequence: CASAQSGLAGASSYNEQFF. The CDR3, as DNA: TGTGCCAGTGCTCAATCGGGACTAGCGGGAGCGAGCTCCTACAATGAGCAGTTCTTC. The chain uses TRBV19 and TRBJ2-1; 14 bases align to TRBD2. CDR1 and CDR2 from the germline V gene are LNHDA and SQIVND (reference sequence). V shed 8 bases and J 0 bases; nucleotides not matched to a gene: 12. The CDR3 has 19 residues.

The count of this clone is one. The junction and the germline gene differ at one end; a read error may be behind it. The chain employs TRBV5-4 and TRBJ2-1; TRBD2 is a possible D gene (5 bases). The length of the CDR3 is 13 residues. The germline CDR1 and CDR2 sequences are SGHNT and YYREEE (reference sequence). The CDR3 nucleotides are TGTGCCAGCAGCTTTGAGGGCCTCCAGGTTGGAGTCTTC. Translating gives CASSFEGLQVGVF. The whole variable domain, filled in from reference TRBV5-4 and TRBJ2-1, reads ETGVTQSPTHLIKTRGQQVTLRCSSQSGHNTVSWYQQALGQGPQFIFQYYREEENGRGNFPPRFSGLQFPNYSSELNVNALELDDSALYLCASSFEGLQVGVFGPGTRLTVL.

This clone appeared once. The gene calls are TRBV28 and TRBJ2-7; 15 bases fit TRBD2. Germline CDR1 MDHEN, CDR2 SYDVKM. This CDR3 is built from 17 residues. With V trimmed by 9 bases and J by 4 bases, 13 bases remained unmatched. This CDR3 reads CASWAGLAGGPQYEQYF. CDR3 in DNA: TGTGCCAGTTGGGCGGGACTAGCGGGAGGCCCCCAATACGAGCAGTACTTC. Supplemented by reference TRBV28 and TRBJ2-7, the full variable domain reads DVKVTQSSRYLVKRTGEKVFLECVQDMDHENMFWYRQDPGLGLRLIYFSYDVKMKEKGDIPEGYSVSREKKERFSLILESASTNQTSMYLCASWAGLAGGPQYEQYFGPGTRLTVT.

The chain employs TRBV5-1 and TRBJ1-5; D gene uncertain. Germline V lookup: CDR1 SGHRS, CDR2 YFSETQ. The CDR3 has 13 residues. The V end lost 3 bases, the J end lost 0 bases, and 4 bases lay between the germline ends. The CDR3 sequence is CASSSFSNQPQHF. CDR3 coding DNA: TGCGCCAGCAGCTCGTTTAGCAATCAGCCCCAGCATTTT.

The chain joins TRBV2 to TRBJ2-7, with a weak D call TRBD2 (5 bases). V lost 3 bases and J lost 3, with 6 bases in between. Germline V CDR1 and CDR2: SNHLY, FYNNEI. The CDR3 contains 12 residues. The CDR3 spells CASSDRGYEQYF. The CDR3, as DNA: TGTGCCAGCAGTGATCGGGGCTACGAGCAGTACTTC.

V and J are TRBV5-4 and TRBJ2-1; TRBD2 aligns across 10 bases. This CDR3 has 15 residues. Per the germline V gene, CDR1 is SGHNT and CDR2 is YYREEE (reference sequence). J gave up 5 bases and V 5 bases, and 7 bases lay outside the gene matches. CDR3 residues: CASSLAGGRDNEQFF. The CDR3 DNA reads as TGTGCCAGCAGTTTAGCGGGAGGCCGTGACAATGAGCAGTTCTTC.

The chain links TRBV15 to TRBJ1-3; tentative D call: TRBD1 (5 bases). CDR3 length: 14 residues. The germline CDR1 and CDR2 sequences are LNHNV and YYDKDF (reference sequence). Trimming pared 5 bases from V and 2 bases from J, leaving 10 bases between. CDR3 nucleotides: TGTGCCACCAGCTCCGGAGGGGCTGGAAACACCATATATTTT. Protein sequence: CATSSGGAGNTIYF.

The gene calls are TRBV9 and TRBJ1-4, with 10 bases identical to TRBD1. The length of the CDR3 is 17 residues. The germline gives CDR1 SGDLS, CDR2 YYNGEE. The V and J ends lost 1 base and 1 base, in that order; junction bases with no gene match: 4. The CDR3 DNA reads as TGTGCCAGCAGCGTAAGGGACAGGGGAATAACTAATGAAAAACTGTTTTTT. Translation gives CASSVRDRGITNEKLFF.

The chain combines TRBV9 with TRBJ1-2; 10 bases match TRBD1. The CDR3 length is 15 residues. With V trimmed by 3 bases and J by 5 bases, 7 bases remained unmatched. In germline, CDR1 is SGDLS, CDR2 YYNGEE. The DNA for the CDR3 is TGTGCCAGCAGCGGAGGGACAGGGGATAATTATGGCTACACCTTC. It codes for CASSGGTGDNYGYTF.

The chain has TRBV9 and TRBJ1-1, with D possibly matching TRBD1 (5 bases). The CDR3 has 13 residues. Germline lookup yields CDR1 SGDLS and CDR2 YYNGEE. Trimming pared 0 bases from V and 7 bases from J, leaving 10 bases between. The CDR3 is CASSVVEGSEAFF. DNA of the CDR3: TGTGCCAGCAGCGTAGTAGAGGGGAGTGAAGCTTTCTTT.

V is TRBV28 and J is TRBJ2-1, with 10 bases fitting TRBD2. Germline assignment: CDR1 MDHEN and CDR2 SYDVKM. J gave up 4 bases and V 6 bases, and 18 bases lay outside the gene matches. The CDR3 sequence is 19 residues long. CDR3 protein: CASSSTSGTPTALYNEQFF. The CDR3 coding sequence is TGTGCCAGCAGCTCAACTAGCGGGACTCCCACCGCCCTTTACAATGAGCAGTTCTTC.

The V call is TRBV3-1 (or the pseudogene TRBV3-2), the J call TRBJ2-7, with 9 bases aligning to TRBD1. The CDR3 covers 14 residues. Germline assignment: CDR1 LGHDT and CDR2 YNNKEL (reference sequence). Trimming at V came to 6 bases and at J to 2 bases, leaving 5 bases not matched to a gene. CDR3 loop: CASRRTGETYEQYF. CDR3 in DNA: TGTGCCAGCAGGAGGACAGGGGAGACCTACGAGCAGTACTTC.

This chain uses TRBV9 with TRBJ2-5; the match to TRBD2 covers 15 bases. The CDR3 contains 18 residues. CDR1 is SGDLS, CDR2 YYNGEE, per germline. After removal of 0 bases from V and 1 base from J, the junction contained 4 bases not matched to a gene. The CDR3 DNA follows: TGTGCCAGCAGCGTAGGGACTAGCGGGAGGGCCGCCCAAGAGACCCAGTACTTC. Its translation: CASSVGTSGRAAQETQYF.

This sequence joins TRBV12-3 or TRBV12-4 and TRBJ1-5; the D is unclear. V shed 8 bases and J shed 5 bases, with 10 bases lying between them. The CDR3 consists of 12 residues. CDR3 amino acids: CASGLGDQPQHF. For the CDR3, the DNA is TGTGCCAGCGGCTTAGGAGATCAGCCCCAGCATTTT.

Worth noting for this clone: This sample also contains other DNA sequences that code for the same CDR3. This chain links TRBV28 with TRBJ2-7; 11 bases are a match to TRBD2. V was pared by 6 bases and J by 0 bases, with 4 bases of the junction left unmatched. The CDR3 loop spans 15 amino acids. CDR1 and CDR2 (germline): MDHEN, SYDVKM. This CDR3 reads CASSLAGGHSYEQYF. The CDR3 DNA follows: TGTGCCAGCAGCCTAGCGGGAGGTCACTCCTACGAGCAGTACTTC.

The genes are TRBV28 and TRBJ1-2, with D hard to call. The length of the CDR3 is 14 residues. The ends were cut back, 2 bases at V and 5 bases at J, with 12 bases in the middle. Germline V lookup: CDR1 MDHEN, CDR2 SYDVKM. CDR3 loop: CASSLGAERYGYTF. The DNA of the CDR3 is TGTGCCAGCAGTTTAGGAGCTGAAAGATATGGCTACACCTTC.

The CDR3 is CASTANRGENSPLHF. The CDR3, as DNA: TGTGCCAGCACCGCCAACAGGGGGGAAAATTCACCCCTCCACTTT. This chain uses TRBV7-9 with TRBJ1-6; 8 nucleotides line up with TRBD1. The V gene end was trimmed by 7 bases and the J gene end by 7 bases; junction bases not matched to a gene: 9. The CDR3 loop spans 15 amino acids. Germline V CDR1 and CDR2: SEHNR, FQNEAQ (reference sequence). The entire variable domain, with the rest obtained from reference TRBV7-9 and TRBJ1-6, is as follows: DTGVSQNPRHKITKRGQNVTFRCDPISEHNRLYWYRQTLGQGPEFLTYFQNEAQLEKSRLLSDRFSAERPKGSFSTLEIQRTEQGDSAMYLCASTANRGENSPLHFGNGTRLTVT.

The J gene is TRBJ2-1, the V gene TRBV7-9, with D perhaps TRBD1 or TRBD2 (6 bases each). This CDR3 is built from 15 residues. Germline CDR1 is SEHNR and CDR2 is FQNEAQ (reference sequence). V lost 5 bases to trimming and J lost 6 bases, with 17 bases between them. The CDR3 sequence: CASSREGRGGNEQFF. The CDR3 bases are TGTGCCAGCAGCCGTGAGGGCAGGGGAGGCAATGAGCAGTTCTTC.

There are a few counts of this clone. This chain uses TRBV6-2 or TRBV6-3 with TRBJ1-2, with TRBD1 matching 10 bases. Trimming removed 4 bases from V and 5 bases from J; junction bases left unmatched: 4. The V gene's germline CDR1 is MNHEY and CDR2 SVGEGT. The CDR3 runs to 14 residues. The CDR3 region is CASSSPGQGYGYTF. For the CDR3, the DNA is TGTGCCAGCAGTTCCCCGGGACAGGGGTATGGCTACACCTTC.

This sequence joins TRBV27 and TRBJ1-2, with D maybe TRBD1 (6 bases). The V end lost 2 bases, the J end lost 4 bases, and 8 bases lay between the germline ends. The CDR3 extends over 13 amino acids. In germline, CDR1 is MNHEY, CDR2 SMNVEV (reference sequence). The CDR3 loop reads CASSLRGSYGYTF. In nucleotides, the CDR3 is TGTGCCAGCAGTTTAAGGGGGTCCTATGGCTACACCTTC.

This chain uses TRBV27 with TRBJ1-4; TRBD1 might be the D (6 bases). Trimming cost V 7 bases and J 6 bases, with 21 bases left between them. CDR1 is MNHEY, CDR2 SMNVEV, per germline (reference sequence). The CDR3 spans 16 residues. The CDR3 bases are TGTGCCAGCACCGAGCCCCGGGGGCGAGGGGATGAAAAACTGTTTTTT. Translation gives CASTEPRGRGDEKLFF.